A single sample gave rise to the 4 T cell receptor beta chains below, sequenced in a study of blood T cell repertoires in COVID-19. Clones were read by immunoSEQ multiplex PCR, and TCRdb kept only the in-frame ones, dropping some. The sample shows 130,000 to 150,000 clones, approximately 86% of them seen only once. The sequencing input was PBMCs or T cells enriched from blood (not recorded which). The receptor set was obtained from a woman aged 40 to 50 who had been exposed to COVID-19.

The rearrangement links TRBV27 to TRBJ2-7; D possibly corresponds to TRBD2 (6 bases). The CDR3 runs to 13 residues. Trimming took off 2 bases at V and 3 bases at J, with 8 bases between the two ends. Per germline, CDR1 MNHEY and CDR2 SMNVEV (reference sequence). The CDR3: CASSLQTSYEQYF. CDR3 DNA: TGTGCCAGCAGTTTACAGACTAGCTACGAGCAGTACTTC.

The V and J genes are TRBV3-1 (or the pseudogene TRBV3-2) and TRBJ2-3, with TRBD2 matching 10 bases. Germline V gene lookup returns CDR1 LGHDT and CDR2 YNNKEL (reference sequence). This CDR3 contains 17 residues. V was pared by 2 bases and J by 0 bases, with 5 bases of the junction left unmatched. The CDR3 DNA reads as TGTGCCAGCAGCCAACCTAGCGGGGGACTTAGCACAGATACGCAGTATTTT. It yields the protein CASSQPSGGLSTDTQYF.

J is TRBJ1-1 and V is TRBV19; D might be TRBD1 (6 bases). Per the germline V gene, CDR1 is LNHDA and CDR2 is SQIVND (reference sequence). Deletions cut 6 bases from V and 5 bases from J, with 19 bases between. The CDR3 sequence is 15 residues long. The CDR3: CASRKIRAGATEAFF. For the CDR3, the DNA is TGTGCCAGTAGGAAGATAAGAGCAGGGGCAACTGAAGCTTTCTTT.

The chain uses TRBV9 and TRBJ1-2; possibly TRBD1 for D (6 bases). The CDR3 is 14 amino acids. Trimming stripped 7 bases from V and 2 bases from J, with 15 bases between. From germline, CDR1 is SGDLS and CDR2 YYNGEE. CDR3 coding DNA: TGTGCCAGCGACATGGGGCAGGGGAACTATGGCTACACCTTC. Its translation: CASDMGQGNYGYTF.